This is a list of T cell receptor beta chains from one sample in a study of CD8 T cells in Susac syndrome. TCRdb re-called the immunoSEQ multiplex PCR reads with MiXCR, one entry per CDR3 protein. The table records 140,000 to 150,000 distinct CDR3 sequences, about 95% of them present only once. The specimen sequenced was CD4+ T cells from PBMCs. The receptors derive from a human donor with multiple sclerosis. The CDR3 runs from the conserved cysteine through the conserved F or W. D genes are given only for firm matches. Clone size is shown for a subset of rows, as once, few, many or a class of expanded clone.

clone_size: -; j_call: TRBJ2-1; v_call: TRBV7-9; d_call: TRBD2; cdr3_nt: TGTGCCAGCAGCTCCTTAGCGGGGGCTACCTACAATGAGCAGTTCTTC; cdr3_aa: CASSSLAGATYNEQFF
clone_size: few; j_call: TRBJ1-1; v_call: TRBV7-3; d_call: -; cdr3_nt: TGTGCCAGCAGCTTAGACATGAACACTGAAGCTTTCTTT; cdr3_aa: CASSLDMNTEAFF
clone_size: -; j_call: TRBJ1-1; v_call: TRBV5-1; d_call: -; cdr3_nt: TGCGCCAGCAGCTTGCGGCCAGGGGTCAACACTGAAGCTTTCTTT; cdr3_aa: CASSLRPGVNTEAFF
clone_size: -; j_call: TRBJ2-7; v_call: TRBV12-3/TRBV12-4; d_call: -; cdr3_nt: TGTGCCAGCAGTCTAATCTACGAGCAGTACTTC; cdr3_aa: CASSLIYEQYF
clone_size: -; j_call: TRBJ2-1; v_call: TRBV2; d_call: -; cdr3_nt: TGTGCCAGCAGTCGAGAGAGGCTATCGAAATTCTTC; cdr3_aa: CASSRERLSKFF
clone_size: -; j_call: TRBJ2-3; v_call: TRBV7-2; d_call: TRBD2; cdr3_nt: TGTGCCAGCACCACGGGGGGGCCGGGAACAGATACGCAGTATTTT; cdr3_aa: CASTTGGPGTDTQYF
clone_size: -; j_call: TRBJ2-3; v_call: TRBV2; d_call: TRBD1; cdr3_nt: TGTGCCAGCAGTCCAGGACAGGGGGCGGCAGATACGCAGTATTTT; cdr3_aa: CASSPGQGAADTQYF
clone_size: -; j_call: TRBJ1-2; v_call: TRBV12-3/TRBV12-4; d_call: -; cdr3_nt: TGTGCCAGCAGTTTATGGGCAGGCGGTGATGGCTACACCTTC; cdr3_aa: CASSLWAGGDGYTF
clone_size: few; j_call: TRBJ1-2; v_call: TRBV7-9; d_call: TRBD1; cdr3_nt: TGTGCCAGCAGCTTGACAGGGGACTATGGCTACACCTTC; cdr3_aa: CASSLTGDYGYTF
clone_size: -; j_call: TRBJ1-5; v_call: TRBV7-2; d_call: -; cdr3_nt: TGTGCCAGCAGCGGACAGAACAATCAGCCCCAGCATTTT; cdr3_aa: CASSGQNNQPQHF
clone_size: -; j_call: TRBJ2-7; v_call: TRBV5-1; d_call: -; cdr3_nt: TGCGCCAGCAGCCTGCAGGGGCGCAGGTACGAGCAGTACTTC; cdr3_aa: CASSLQGRRYEQYF
clone_size: -; j_call: TRBJ2-1; v_call: TRBV20-1; d_call: -; cdr3_nt: TGCAGTGCAGGCACGTCCCGGGGCTCCTACAATGAGCAGTTCTTC; cdr3_aa: CSAGTSRGSYNEQFF
clone_size: -; j_call: TRBJ2-1; v_call: TRBV7-9; d_call: TRBD1; cdr3_nt: TGTGCCAGCAGCCTCGGACAGGGCGGGATCAATGAGCAGTTCTTC; cdr3_aa: CASSLGQGGINEQFF
clone_size: -; j_call: TRBJ1-5; v_call: TRBV12-3/TRBV12-4; d_call: -; cdr3_nt: TGTGCCAGCCGCCAGGGGCACAATCAGCCCCAGCATTTT; cdr3_aa: CASRQGHNQPQHF
clone_size: -; j_call: TRBJ1-1; v_call: TRBV29-1; d_call: -; cdr3_nt: TGCAGCGTCCTCCGAAGGACCAGATCCCTCCCCATGAACACTGAAGCTTTCTTT; cdr3_aa: CSVLRRTRSLPMNTEAFF
clone_size: -; j_call: TRBJ2-4; v_call: TRBV6-5; d_call: TRBD1; cdr3_nt: TGTGCCAGCAGGACAGGGAAAAACATTCAGTACTTC; cdr3_aa: CASRTGKNIQYF
clone_size: once; j_call: TRBJ2-3; v_call: TRBV3-1; d_call: -; cdr3_nt: TGTGCCAGCAGCCAAGTTCGTCAGTACACAGATACGCAGTATTTT; cdr3_aa: CASSQVRQYTDTQYF
clone_size: -; j_call: TRBJ2-6; v_call: TRBV5-1; d_call: -; cdr3_nt: TGCGCCAGCAGCGCGGCCCCGGAGCACTCTGGGGCCAACGTCCTGACTTTC; cdr3_aa: CASSAAPEHSGANVLTF
clone_size: -; j_call: TRBJ2-3; v_call: TRBV9; d_call: -; cdr3_nt: TGTGCCAGCAGCGTAGGGACCTTCAGCACAGATACGCAGTATTTT; cdr3_aa: CASSVGTFSTDTQYF
clone_size: -; j_call: TRBJ1-6; v_call: TRBV20-1; d_call: -; cdr3_nt: TGCAGTGCTCAAGGGGGTAATTCACCCCTCCACTTT; cdr3_aa: CSAQGGNSPLHF
clone_size: few; j_call: TRBJ2-7; v_call: TRBV29-1; d_call: -; cdr3_nt: TGCAGCGTTGTAGAGGATTTCTACGAGCAGTACTTC; cdr3_aa: CSVVEDFYEQYF
clone_size: once; j_call: TRBJ2-3; v_call: TRBV5-1; d_call: -; cdr3_nt: TGCGCCAGCAGCTTGGTAGGAGATACGCAGTATTTT; cdr3_aa: CASSLVGDTQYF
clone_size: -; j_call: TRBJ2-7; v_call: TRBV4-1; d_call: TRBD2; cdr3_nt: TGCGCCAGCAGCCAAGGCCCTAGCGGGAATCTATACGAGCAGTACTTC; cdr3_aa: CASSQGPSGNLYEQYF
clone_size: once; j_call: TRBJ2-1; v_call: TRBV5-1; d_call: -; cdr3_nt: TGCGCCAGCAGCTTCCGAGGGGTAGACTCCTACAATGAGCAGTTCTTC; cdr3_aa: CASSFRGVDSYNEQFF
clone_size: -; j_call: TRBJ2-3; v_call: TRBV28; d_call: TRBD2; cdr3_nt: TGTGCCAGCAGTTCTCCTTCCAGCGGGAAGGGCACAGATACGCAGTATTTT; cdr3_aa: CASSSPSSGKGTDTQYF
clone_size: -; j_call: TRBJ2-3; v_call: TRBV30; d_call: TRBD2; cdr3_nt: TGTGCCTGGGAAGGGGCCCTAGCGGGGAGCACAGATACGCAGTATTTT; cdr3_aa: CAWEGALAGSTDTQYF
clone_size: -; j_call: TRBJ2-2; v_call: TRBV27; d_call: TRBD1; cdr3_nt: TGTGCCAGCAGTGCACAGGGGAACGGGGAGCTGTTTTTT; cdr3_aa: CASSAQGNGELFF
clone_size: -; j_call: TRBJ1-5; v_call: TRBV27; d_call: -; cdr3_nt: TGTGCCAGCAGTTTAAGGTTAAATCAGCCCCAGCATTTT; cdr3_aa: CASSLRLNQPQHF
clone_size: -; j_call: TRBJ2-6; v_call: TRBV19; d_call: TRBD1; cdr3_nt: TGTGCCAGTAGTATGGGGACAGGGAGGGCCAAGAAAAACGTCCTGACTTTC; cdr3_aa: CASSMGTGRAKKNVLTF
clone_size: once; j_call: TRBJ2-1; v_call: TRBV3-1; d_call: -; cdr3_nt: TGTGCCAGCAGTCCCAAAGGAAATGAGCAGTTCTTC; cdr3_aa: CASSPKGNEQFF
clone_size: -; j_call: TRBJ2-3; v_call: TRBV20-1; d_call: -; cdr3_nt: TGCAGTGCTAGGGTCCGAAGGCCCAGCACAGATACGCAGTATTTT; cdr3_aa: CSARVRRPSTDTQYF
clone_size: -; j_call: TRBJ1-6; v_call: TRBV7-9; d_call: TRBD1; cdr3_nt: TGTGCCAGCAGCTTAGGGGACAGAGCTTCACCCCTCCACTTT; cdr3_aa: CASSLGDRASPLHF
clone_size: -; j_call: TRBJ2-1; v_call: TRBV3-1; d_call: -; cdr3_nt: TGTGCCAGCAGCCGCTCTTCGTATGGGAACAATGAGCAGTTCTTC; cdr3_aa: CASSRSSYGNNEQFF
clone_size: -; j_call: TRBJ2-1; v_call: TRBV20-1; d_call: -; cdr3_nt: TGCAGTGCTGCTGTGATGGATACCAGCTCCTACAATGAGCAGTTCTTC; cdr3_aa: CSAAVMDTSSYNEQFF
clone_size: -; j_call: TRBJ1-2; v_call: TRBV20-1; d_call: -; cdr3_nt: TGCAGTGCTACGGGACCGGGGGGGAGCTACACCTTC; cdr3_aa: CSATGPGGSYTF
clone_size: -; j_call: TRBJ1-6; v_call: TRBV6-2/TRBV6-3; d_call: -; cdr3_nt: TGTGCCAGCAGGCAAGCAACAGGGACCTCCTCACCCCTCCACTTT; cdr3_aa: CASRQATGTSSPLHF
clone_size: -; j_call: TRBJ2-1; v_call: TRBV3-1; d_call: -; cdr3_nt: TGTGCCAGCAGCCAAGAACGGGGTTCGTGGAAAAGCTCCTACAATGAGCAGTTCTTC; cdr3_aa: CASSQERGSWKSSYNEQFF
clone_size: -; j_call: TRBJ2-5; v_call: TRBV12-3/TRBV12-4; d_call: -; cdr3_nt: TGTGCCAGCAGCCCCTGGGACCATGAAGAGACCCAGTACTTC; cdr3_aa: CASSPWDHEETQYF
clone_size: once; j_call: TRBJ2-1; v_call: TRBV29-1; d_call: -; cdr3_nt: TGCAGCGTTGATGTACAGGGAGTATACAATGAGCAGTTCTTC; cdr3_aa: CSVDVQGVYNEQFF
clone_size: -; j_call: TRBJ2-1; v_call: TRBV20-1; d_call: -; cdr3_nt: TGCAGTGCTTCTATAAACTCCGGGACGCTGAGCTCCTACAATGAGCAGTTCTTC; cdr3_aa: CSASINSGTLSSYNEQFF
clone_size: -; j_call: TRBJ2-3; v_call: TRBV15; d_call: TRBD2; cdr3_nt: TGTGCCACCAGCAGAGGAGCGGGGAAAAGCACAGATACGCAGTATTTT; cdr3_aa: CATSRGAGKSTDTQYF
clone_size: -; j_call: TRBJ2-7; v_call: TRBV15; d_call: -; cdr3_nt: TGTGCCACCAGCAGAGGACTAGATGCCTACGAGCAGTACTTC; cdr3_aa: CATSRGLDAYEQYF